These T cell receptor beta chains were read from a single sample in a study of cytomegalovirus exposure and HLA in healthy donors. TCRdb keeps only in-frame clones here, not all; method: immunoSEQ multiplex PCR. The top ten clones hold around 0.91% of a sample with 150,000 to 200,000 clones, around four fifths of them seen once. Material for sequencing was PBMCs. These receptor sequences come from a girl aged 2-10 years in good health and CMV-seropositive. Each CDR3 is given with its conserved first and last residue. The order of the fields is D gene, J gene, V gene, clone size, CDR3 DNA, CDR3 protein. D genes are given only for firm matches. Only part of the rows carry a size: once, few, many, or a class if the clone is expanded.

TRBD1	TRBJ2-7	TRBV2	.	TGTGCCAGCAGGTACCGGACAGGGGCCATAGGCGAGCAGTACTTC	CASRYRTGAIGEQYF
TRBD1	TRBJ1-1	TRBV9	.	TGTGCCAGCAGCGCTCCGGGACAGGGCAACACTGAAGCTTTCTTT	CASSAPGQGNTEAFF
.	TRBJ2-7	TRBV6-1	.	TGTGCCAGCAGTGAAGGGAGGTCCTACGAGCAGTACTTC	CASSEGRSYEQYF
TRBD2	TRBJ2-1	TRBV23-1	.	TGCGCCAGCAGTCAATCTTATAGCGGGAGCTACAATGAGCAGTTCTTC	CASSQSYSGSYNEQFF
TRBD1	TRBJ1-5	TRBV10-2	.	TGCGCCAGCAGCTGCGACAGGGGGCATCAGCCCCAGCATTTT	CASSCDRGHQPQHF
TRBD2	TRBJ2-2	TRBV6-1	few	TGTGCCAGCAGTGAGGGACTAGATGGACCCGGGGAGCTGTTTTTT	CASSEGLDGPGELFF
TRBD2	TRBJ2-1	TRBV2	.	TGTGCCAACCAAGGACTAGCGGGAGGTCGTGAGCAGTTCTTC	CANQGLAGGREQFF
.	TRBJ2-7	TRBV11-2	.	TGTGCCAGCAGCTTTAGGGGCAGGGAATTAGACGAGCAGTACTTC	CASSFRGRELDEQYF
.	TRBJ2-7	TRBV28	.	TGTGCCAGCAGTTTAGGTATCATGCGGCTGCCCCGGTACGAGCAGTACTTC	CASSLGIMRLPRYEQYF
TRBD1	TRBJ1-2	TRBV7-9	.	TGTGCCAGCAGCGAGCCAGGGGGCGCTGGCTATGGCTACACCTTC	CASSEPGGAGYGYTF
TRBD1	TRBJ2-2	TRBV4-1	.	TGCGCCAGCAGCCAAGTGGGGACAGGGACCGTAAAGAACACCGGGGAGCTGTTTTTT	CASSQVGTGTVKNTGELFF
TRBD2	TRBJ2-5	TRBV28	.	TGTGCCAGCAGTTTCGGGTTCGTAGCGGGACAAGAGACCCAGTACTTC	CASSFGFVAGQETQYF
TRBD1	TRBJ1-2	TRBV6-5	.	TGTGCCAGCAGTTACTCGGCACAGGGGAACTATGGCTACACCTTC	CASSYSAQGNYGYTF
.	TRBJ1-4	TRBV4-2	once	TGTGCCAGCAGCCCCCTTGCAACTAATGAAAAACTGTTTTTT	CASSPLATNEKLFF
TRBD2	TRBJ2-1	TRBV6-1	.	TGTGCCAGCAGTGAACTAAGCGGGAGTGGGGGGGTCGAGCAGTTCTTC	CASSELSGSGGVEQFF
.	TRBJ1-1	TRBV4-1	.	TGCGCCAGCAGCCAAGATGGAACAGGAAACACTGAAGCTTTCTTT	CASSQDGTGNTEAFF
.	TRBJ2-6	TRBV30	.	TGTGCCTGGCTCTTTGGGGCGGGACAGCCCTCTGGGGCCAACGTCCTGACTTTC	CAWLFGAGQPSGANVLTF
.	TRBJ2-4	TRBV27	once	TGTGCCAGCAGTTTGGAGGGTATGGGGAAAAACATTCAGTACTTC	CASSLEGMGKNIQYF
TRBD2	TRBJ2-5	TRBV19	.	TGTGCCAGTAAGAGCGGGAGGAGGGTTGAAGAGACCCAGTACTTC	CASKSGRRVEETQYF
.	TRBJ1-2	TRBV29-1	.	TGCAGCGTTGACGTCAGGGGAGGGTGGAATGGCTACACCTTC	CSVDVRGGWNGYTF
TRBD2	TRBJ2-7	TRBV30	.	TGTGCCTGGGGGGGGGCCAGGCTAGCGGGAGACGAGCAGTACTTC	CAWGGARLAGDEQYF
.	TRBJ2-1	TRBV10-2	.	TGCGCCAGCGGACTTAGCGCCAATGAGCAGTTCTTC	CASGLSANEQFF
TRBD2	TRBJ2-2	TRBV4-1	.	TGCGCCAGCAGCCAAGAAGGTTTGGGAGGGCTTGCCGGGGAGCTGTTTTTT	CASSQEGLGGLAGELFF
.	TRBJ1-5	TRBV5-6	.	TGTGCCAGCAGCTTCTGGGCCCCAAGCCAGCCCCAGCATTTT	CASSFWAPSQPQHF
TRBD2	TRBJ2-3	TRBV30	.	TGTGCCTGGGACCTAGCGGGGATCACAGATACGCAGTATTTT	CAWDLAGITDTQYF
TRBD1	TRBJ2-1	TRBV30	few	TGTGCCTGGAGTCCTGACAGGGGGAGGAATGAGCAGTTCTTC	CAWSPDRGRNEQFF
.	TRBJ1-5	TRBV7-2	.	TGTGCCAGCAGCTTTGGAGTCCTCGGGGGGGGTGAGCCCCAGCATTTT	CASSFGVLGGGEPQHF
.	TRBJ2-3	TRBV5-1	.	TGCGCCAGCAGCTTGGACTTTACAGATACGCAGTATTTT	CASSLDFTDTQYF
TRBD2	TRBJ2-1	TRBV18	.	TGTGCCAGCTCACCAGGGACTAGCGCCTACAATGAGCAGTTCTTC	CASSPGTSAYNEQFF
TRBD2	TRBJ2-7	TRBV11-2	.	TGTGCCAGCAGCTTAGTTTCGGAGCTAGCGGGAATCTACGAGCAGTACTTC	CASSLVSELAGIYEQYF
.	TRBJ2-1	TRBV9	.	TGTGCCAGCAGCGTGTACCCTCGTCGGTACAATGAGCAGTTCTTC	CASSVYPRRYNEQFF
.	TRBJ2-7	TRBV6-5	.	TGTGCCAGCAGTTACCTCGGGACAAGCTACGAGCAGTACTTC	CASSYLGTSYEQYF
.	TRBJ2-5	TRBV5-4	.	TGTGCCAGCAGCATCCCCACGACAGGCACCCAAGAGACCCAGTACTTC	CASSIPTTGTQETQYF
TRBD2	TRBJ2-4	TRBV4-1	.	TGCGCCAGCAGCCAGGGGGCTCTAGCGGGAGTTTCCAAAAACATTCAGTACTTC	CASSQGALAGVSKNIQYF
.	TRBJ1-4	TRBV15	once	TGTGCCACCAGCAGAGATGGGGGGGGCAGGGAAAAACTGTTTTTT	CATSRDGGGREKLFF
.	TRBJ1-1	TRBV16	.	TGTGCCAGCAGCCAAGATACGGGAGCTTTCTTT	CASSQDTGAFF
TRBD1	TRBJ1-4	TRBV28	.	TGTGCCAGCAACCTACAGGGGGGTAATGAAAAACTGTTTTTT	CASNLQGGNEKLFF
TRBD2	TRBJ2-1	TRBV25-1	.	TGTGCCAGCAGTGCATCGGGGAGGGCCGGCGAGCAGTTCTTC	CASSASGRAGEQFF
.	TRBJ2-1	TRBV28	.	TGTGCCAGCAGTTCTGCGGACAGCAATGAGCAGTTCTTC	CASSSADSNEQFF
TRBD1	TRBJ1-2	TRBV15	few	TGTGCCACCAGCCCCAGGACAGGGACGGGCTACACCTTC	CATSPRTGTGYTF
TRBD1	TRBJ2-5	TRBV27	.	TGTGCCAGCAGTTTCGGGACAGGGTTGAAGACCCAGTACTTC	CASSFGTGLKTQYF
.	TRBJ2-1	TRBV27	.	TGTGCCAGCAGTCCCTTTCTCGGTGAGCAGTTCTTC	CASSPFLGEQFF
.	TRBJ2-3	TRBV29-1	.	TGCAGCGTGACGGGGTTTGACACAGATACGCAGTATTTT	CSVTGFDTDTQYF
.	TRBJ1-2	TRBV28	.	TGTGCCAGCCGATTACAAGACAGGCCCGACTACACCTTC	CASRLQDRPDYTF
.	TRBJ2-1	TRBV6-5	.	TGTGCCAGCAGTTACACGGACAGAAAGAGCTACAATGAGCAGTTCTTC	CASSYTDRKSYNEQFF
TRBD2	TRBJ2-5	TRBV28	.	TGTGCCAGCAGTCCGGGACTACAAGAGACCCAGTACTTC	CASSPGLQETQYF
TRBD2	TRBJ2-7	TRBV6-1	few	TGTGCCAGCAGTGAGGCGGGAGGGCCCTACGAGCAGTACTTC	CASSEAGGPYEQYF
.	TRBJ2-2	TRBV5-1	.	TGCGCCAGCAGCGTACGACTCGGGGAGCTGTTTTTT	CASSVRLGELFF
.	TRBJ1-1	TRBV30	.	TGTGCCTGGGGGGGGAGGATTGAAGCTTTCTTT	CAWGGRIEAFF
TRBD2	TRBJ2-1	TRBV6-4	few	TGTGCCAGCAGTAAAGGGACTAGCGGGGACAATGAGCAGTTCTTC	CASSKGTSGDNEQFF
TRBD1	TRBJ2-7	TRBV6-1	.	TGTGCCAGCACGAAGGGACAGGGGAGGTACGAGCAGTACTTC	CASTKGQGRYEQYF
.	TRBJ1-3	TRBV27	.	TGTGCCAGCAGTCCCCGGTGGGCTCGCTCTGGAAACACCATATATTTT	CASSPRWARSGNTIYF
TRBD1	TRBJ2-7	TRBV11-3	.	TGTGCCAGCAGTACAGGGACAGGCTACGAGCAGTACTTC	CASSTGTGYEQYF